This is a list of T cell receptor beta chains from one sample in a study of identical twins. TCRdb reanalysed the 5' RACE reads using MiXCR and keeps one entry per CDR3 protein. This sample has a few hundred thousand distinct CDR3 sequences, with roughly 8% found just once. A further study also used this sample, focusing on yellow fever vaccine responses in identical twins.

Sequences were obtained from CD8+ T cells sorted from blood. These receptors all come from a woman aged 18-35 years in good health. Both conserved end residues are part of each CDR3. The D gene is left open where the match is weak. Clone size, where shown, is once, few, many, or a class for clones that have expanded.

size: many; J: TRBJ1-1; D: NA; V: TRBV20-1; CDR3: CSASNTATEAFF; DNA: TGCAGTGCTAGTAATACGGCGACTGAAGCTTTCTTT
size: NA; J: TRBJ2-1; D: TRBD1; V: TRBV6-1; CDR3: CASRGTGGVEQFF; DNA: TGTGCCAGCAGAGGGACAGGGGGCGTTGAGCAGTTCTTC
size: few; J: TRBJ2-7; D: NA; V: TRBV2; CDR3: CASSDTGYEQYF; DNA: TGTGCCAGCAGTGATACAGGTTACGAGCAGTACTTC
size: few; J: TRBJ1-4; D: NA; V: TRBV9; CDR3: CASSLTGMAEKLFF; DNA: TGTGCCAGCAGTCTCACAGGGATGGCTGAAAAACTGTTTTTT
size: many; J: TRBJ2-2; D: NA; V: TRBV5-1; CDR3: CASSLYGANTGELFF; DNA: TGCGCCAGCAGCTTATACGGGGCCAACACCGGGGAGCTGTTTTTT
size: few; J: TRBJ2-2; D: NA; V: TRBV12-3/TRBV12-4; CDR3: CASSPLLPGELFF; DNA: TGTGCCAGCAGCCCCCTTCTTCCCGGGGAGCTGTTTTTT
size: many; J: TRBJ2-2; D: NA; V: TRBV29-1; CDR3: CSVDLGGNTGELFF; DNA: TGCAGCGTTGATCTAGGGGGGAACACCGGGGAGCTGTTTTTT
size: NA; J: TRBJ2-4; D: NA; V: TRBV20-1; CDR3: CSAESTRSYIQYF; DNA: TGCAGTGCCGAATCGACTAGATCCTACATTCAGTACTTC
size: NA; J: TRBJ2-1; D: TRBD2; V: TRBV7-3; CDR3: CASSLTAGSSYNEQFF; DNA: TGTGCCAGCAGCTTAACAGCGGGGAGCTCCTACAATGAGCAGTTCTTC
size: NA; J: TRBJ1-1; D: NA; V: TRBV10-3; CDR3: CAISAAGPNTEAFF; DNA: TGTGCCATCAGTGCCGCGGGGCCCAACACTGAAGCTTTCTTT
size: NA; J: TRBJ2-7; D: NA; V: TRBV6-1; CDR3: CATLQGNSYEQYF; DNA: TGTGCCACCCTACAGGGTAACTCCTACGAGCAGTACTTC